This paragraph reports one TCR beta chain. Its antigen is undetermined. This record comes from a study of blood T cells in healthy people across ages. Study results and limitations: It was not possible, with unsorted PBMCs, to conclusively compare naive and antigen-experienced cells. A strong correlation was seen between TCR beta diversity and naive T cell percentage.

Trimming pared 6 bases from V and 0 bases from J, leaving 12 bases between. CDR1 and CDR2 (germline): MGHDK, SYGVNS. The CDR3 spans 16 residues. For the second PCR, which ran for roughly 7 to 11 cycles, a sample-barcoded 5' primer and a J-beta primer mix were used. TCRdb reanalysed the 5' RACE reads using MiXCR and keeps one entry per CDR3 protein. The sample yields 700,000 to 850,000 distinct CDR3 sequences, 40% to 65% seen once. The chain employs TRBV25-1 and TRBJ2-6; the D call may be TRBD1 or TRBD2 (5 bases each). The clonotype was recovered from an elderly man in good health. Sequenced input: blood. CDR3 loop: CASRGVGVSGANVLTF. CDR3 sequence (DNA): TGTGCCAGCAGGGGAGTGGGGGTCTCTGGGGCCAACGTCCTGACTTTC.